The T cell receptor (beta chain) under discussion was sequenced for a study of early T cells in non-severe SARS-CoV-2 infection. TCRdb recomputed calls from the 5' RACE reads with MiXCR, one row per CDR3 protein. The sample shows about 70,000 distinct CDR3 sequences, approximately 10% of them seen only once. The CDR3 spans 16 residues. In germline, CDR1 is SNHLY, CDR2 FYNNEI. V was trimmed by 6 bases and J by 0 bases, leaving 17 bases between them. The sequence was collected from an adult who was a healthcare worker with PCR-confirmed SARS-CoV-2 infection or an uninfected control (not recorded which). The sample taken for sequencing was whole blood. V gene TRBV2 combines with J gene TRBJ1-2; maybe TRBD1 (5 bases). This CDR3 reads CASSPWDRASNYGYTF. The DNA of the CDR3 is TGTGCCAGCAGCCCCTGGGACCGAGCGTCTAACTATGGCTACACCTTC.